This T cell receptor (beta chain) derives from a study of CD8 T cells in ankylosing spondylitis listed by TCRdb under 2017. As for the study more broadly: The study set out to find disease-linked TCR variants by profiling T cell receptor beta repertoires in ankylosing spondylitis patients and healthy donors. Samples of peripheral blood were taken, and for ankylosing spondylitis patients, synovial fluid was collected as well. The full study cohort comprised around 25 ankylosing spondylitis patients and over a hundred healthy donors.

As concerns this clonotype: The antigen it binds to is not known. Base qualities are missing; no much larger clone stands one base away.

TCRdb lists the instrument as Illumina HiSeq 2500. Quantitative 5'-RACE with molecular barcodes was used to prepare TCR beta libraries. The authors' pipeline ran thus. A new computational method, built on a probabilistic model of VDJ rearrangement, was used to identify disease-linked TCR variants. TCRdb itself trimmed the public reads at Q25 with fastp, ran MiXCR and retained productive beta chains. One record per CDR3 amino acid sequence lists the most common genes and DNA. The V and J calls were not made by the authors but by TCRdb's processing. This sample gives more than 650,000 distinct CDR3 sequences in total; approximately 12% of them show up just once. Together, the top ten hold approximately 0.46% of the sample. Broad study findings and their caveats: Blood from ankylosing spondylitis patients appeared to be characterized by a TCR beta motif made up of several highly homologous amino acid variants. According to the report, matched synovial fluid samples from ankylosing spondylitis patients were significantly enriched for the disease-linked clones. The disease-linked clones showed a CD8+ phenotype and occurred at relatively low frequencies in peripheral blood. Some motif variants had previously been reported in the synovial fluid and blood of reactive arthritis patients, which suggests shared mechanisms of disease initiation.

Cut back by 6 bases and 0 bases, the V and J ends lie 15 bases apart. Its CDR3 holds 16 amino acids, cysteine through phenylalanine. Of all the DNA, just the CDR3 is kept, 48 bases in frame from base 1. CDR1 is given as SQVTM and CDR2 as ANQGSEA, both from the germline V gene. Input material: blood, either unsorted or a sorted T cell fraction (not recorded which). The sequence was obtained from a male donor with ankylosing spondylitis. The sequence joins TRBV29-1 to TRBJ2-6; the D call is possibly TRBD1 or TRBD2, each sharing 5 bases. CDR3 protein: CSVGTEDHSGANVLTF. The nucleotide sequence reads TGCAGCGTGGGGACGGAGGATCACTCTGGGGCCAACGTCCTGACTTTC.